This TCR beta chain was sequenced in a study of T-cell reconstitution after alpha-beta-depleted transplantation in children. Unique molecular identifiers were used in preparing the TCRbeta library. TCRdb re-called the PCR reads with MiXCR, one entry per CDR3 protein. Here the sample spans around 93,000 distinct CDR3 sequences, 7% to 10% being singletons. Ten or more counts support this clonotype. This specimen was PBMCs from the stem cell graft donor, taken from the stem cell graft. This clonotype was sampled from a human donor who donated a stem cell graft to a child with congenital amegakaryocytic thrombocytopenia.

CDR3 amino acids: CASSQDWTRRYNEQFF. The CDR3 coding sequence is TGCGCCAGCAGCCAAGATTGGACCCGACGCTACAATGAGCAGTTCTTC. This sequence joins TRBV4-3 and TRBJ2-1; D is ambiguous. The CDR3 has 16 residues. CDR1 LGHNA and CDR2 YSLEER come from the germline V gene. V lost 0 bases and J 3 bases, leaving 12 bases between the germline ends.